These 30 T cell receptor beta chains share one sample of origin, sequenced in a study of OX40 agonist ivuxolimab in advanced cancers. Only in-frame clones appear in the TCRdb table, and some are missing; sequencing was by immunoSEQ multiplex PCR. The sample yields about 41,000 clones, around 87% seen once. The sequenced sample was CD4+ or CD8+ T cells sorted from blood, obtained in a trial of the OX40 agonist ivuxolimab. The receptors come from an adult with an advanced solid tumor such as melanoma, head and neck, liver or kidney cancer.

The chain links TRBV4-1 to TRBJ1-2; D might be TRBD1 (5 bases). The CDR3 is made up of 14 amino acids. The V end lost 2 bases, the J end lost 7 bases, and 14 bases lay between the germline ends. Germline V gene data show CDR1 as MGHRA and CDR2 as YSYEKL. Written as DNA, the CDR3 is TGCGCCAGCAGCCAATTGACAGCGGTTGGTGGCTACACCTTC. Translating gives CASSQLTAVGGYTF.

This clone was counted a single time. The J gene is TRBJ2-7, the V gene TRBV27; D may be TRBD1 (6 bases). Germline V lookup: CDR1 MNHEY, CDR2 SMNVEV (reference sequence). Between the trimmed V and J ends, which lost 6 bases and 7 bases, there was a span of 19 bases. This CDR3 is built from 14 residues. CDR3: CASRAGQFPSEQYF. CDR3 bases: TGTGCCAGCAGGGCCGGACAGTTCCCTAGTGAGCAGTACTTC.

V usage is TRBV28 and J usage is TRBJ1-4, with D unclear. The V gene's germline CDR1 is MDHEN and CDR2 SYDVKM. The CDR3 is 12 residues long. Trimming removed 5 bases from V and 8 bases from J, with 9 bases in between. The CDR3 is CASSGNREKLFF. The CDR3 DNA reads TGTGCCAGCAGTGGCAACAGAGAAAAACTGTTTTTT.

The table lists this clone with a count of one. The DNA of the CDR3 is TGCAGTGCTACGAGGAACACTGAAGCTTTCTTT. Protein: CSATRNTEAFF. This chain joins TRBV20-1 and TRBJ1-1; D remains ambiguous. This CDR3 region has 11 residues. Trimming left V 4 bases short and J 1 base short, with 4 bases between. Germline-derived CDR1 and CDR2 are DFQATT and SNEGSKA (reference sequence).

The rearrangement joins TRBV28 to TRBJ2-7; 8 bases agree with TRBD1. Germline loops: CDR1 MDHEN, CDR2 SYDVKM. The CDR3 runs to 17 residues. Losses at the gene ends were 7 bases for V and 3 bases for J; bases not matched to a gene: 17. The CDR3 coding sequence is TGTGCCAGCATTCCGAGGGCCCCCGGGACAGGCCGCTACGAGCAGTACTTC. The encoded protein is CASIPRAPGTGRYEQYF.

CDR3 sequence: CASSPSRGGETQYF. CDR3 nucleotide sequence: TGTGCCAGCAGCCCCTCCAGGGGGGGAGAGACCCAGTACTTC. V is TRBV11-3 and J is TRBJ2-5; D tentatively reads TRBD1 or TRBD2 (7 bases each). Trimming pared 5 bases from V and 4 bases from J, leaving 14 bases between. The CDR3 is 14 amino acids. Germline CDR1 is SGHNT and CDR2 is YENEEA.

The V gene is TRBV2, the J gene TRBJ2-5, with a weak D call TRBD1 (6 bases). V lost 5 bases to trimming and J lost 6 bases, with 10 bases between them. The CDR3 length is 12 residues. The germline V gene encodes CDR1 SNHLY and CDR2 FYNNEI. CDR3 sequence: CASSTGLQTQYF. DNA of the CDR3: TGTGCCAGCAGTACAGGGCTGCAGACCCAGTACTTC.

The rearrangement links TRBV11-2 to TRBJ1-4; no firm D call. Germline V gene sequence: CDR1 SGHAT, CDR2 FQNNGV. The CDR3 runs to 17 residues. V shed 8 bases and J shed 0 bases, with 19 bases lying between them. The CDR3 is CASSESGKKATNEKLFF. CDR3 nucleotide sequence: TGTGCCAGCTCGGAAAGTGGGAAGAAGGCAACTAATGAAAAACTGTTTTTT. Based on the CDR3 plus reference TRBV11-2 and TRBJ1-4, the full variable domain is EAGVAQSPRYKIIEKRQSVAFWCNPISGHATLYWYQQILGQGPKLLIQFQNNGVVDDSQLPKDRFSAERLKGVDSTLKIQPAKLEDSAVYLCASSESGKKATNEKLFFGSGTQLSVL.

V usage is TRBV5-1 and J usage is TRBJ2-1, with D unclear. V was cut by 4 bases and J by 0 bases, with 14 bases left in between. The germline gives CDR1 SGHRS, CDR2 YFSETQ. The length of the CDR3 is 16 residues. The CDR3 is CASSQGPASSYNEQFF. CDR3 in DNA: TGCGCCAGCAGCCAAGGGCCGGCAAGCTCCTACAATGAGCAGTTCTTC.

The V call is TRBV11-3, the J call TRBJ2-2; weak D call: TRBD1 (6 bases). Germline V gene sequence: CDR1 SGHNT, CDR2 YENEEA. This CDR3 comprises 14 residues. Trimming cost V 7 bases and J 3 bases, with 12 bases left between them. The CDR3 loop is CASTQGSHTGELFF. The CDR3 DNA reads TGTGCCAGCACCCAGGGGTCGCACACCGGGGAGCTGTTTTTT.

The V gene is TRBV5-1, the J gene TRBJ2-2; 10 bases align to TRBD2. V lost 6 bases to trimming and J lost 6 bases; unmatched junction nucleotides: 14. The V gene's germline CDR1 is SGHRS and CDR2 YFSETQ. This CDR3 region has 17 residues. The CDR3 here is CASTLGASGSWSGELFF. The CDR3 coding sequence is TGCGCCAGCACCCTGGGGGCTAGCGGGAGTTGGTCCGGGGAGCTGTTTTTT.

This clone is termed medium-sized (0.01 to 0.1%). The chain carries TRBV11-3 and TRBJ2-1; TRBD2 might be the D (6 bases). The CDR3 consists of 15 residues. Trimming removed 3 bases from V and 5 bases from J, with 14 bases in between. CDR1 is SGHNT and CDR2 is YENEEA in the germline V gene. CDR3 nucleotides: TGTGCCAGCAGCTTGACCGGGAGTGGCCACAATGAGCAGTTCTTC. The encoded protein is CASSLTGSGHNEQFF. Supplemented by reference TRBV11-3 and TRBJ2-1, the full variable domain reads EAGVVQSPRYKIIEKKQPVAFWCNPISGHNTLYWYLQNLGQGPELLIRYENEEAVDDSQLPKDRFSAERLKGVDSTLKIQPAELGDSAVYLCASSLTGSGHNEQFFGPGTRLTVL.

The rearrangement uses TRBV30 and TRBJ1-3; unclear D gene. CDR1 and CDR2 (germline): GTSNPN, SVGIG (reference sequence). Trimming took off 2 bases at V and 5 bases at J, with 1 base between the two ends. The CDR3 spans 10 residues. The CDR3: CAWSRNTIYF. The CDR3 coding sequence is TGTGCCTGGAGTCGAAACACCATATATTTT.

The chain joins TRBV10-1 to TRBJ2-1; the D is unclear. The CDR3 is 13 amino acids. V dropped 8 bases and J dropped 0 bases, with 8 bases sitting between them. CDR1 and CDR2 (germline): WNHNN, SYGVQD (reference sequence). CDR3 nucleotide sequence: TGCGCCAGCGCGGCGGACTCCTACAATGAGCAGTTCTTC. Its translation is CASAADSYNEQFF.

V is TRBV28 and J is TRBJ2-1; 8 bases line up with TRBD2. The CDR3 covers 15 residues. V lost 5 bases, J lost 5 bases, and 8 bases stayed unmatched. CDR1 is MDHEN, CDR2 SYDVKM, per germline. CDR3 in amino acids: CASSPNLLADNEQFF. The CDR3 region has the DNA TGTGCCAGCAGTCCAAACTTACTAGCGGACAATGAGCAGTTCTTC.

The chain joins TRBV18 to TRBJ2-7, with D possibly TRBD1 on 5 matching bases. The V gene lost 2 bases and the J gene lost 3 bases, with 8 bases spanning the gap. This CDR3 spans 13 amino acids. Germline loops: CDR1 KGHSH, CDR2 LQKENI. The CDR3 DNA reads TGTGCCAGCTCACCAATGACAGTCTACGAGCAGTACTTC. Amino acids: CASSPMTVYEQYF.

The CDR3 DNA follows: TGTGCCATCAGTGAAGGAAACACCATATATTTT. Translating gives CAISEGNTIYF. The J gene is TRBJ1-3, the V gene TRBV10-3; D gene unclear. Germline V lookup: CDR1 ENHRY, CDR2 SYGVKD. The CDR3 runs to 11 residues. V lost 3 bases and J 4 bases, leaving 1 base between the germline ends.

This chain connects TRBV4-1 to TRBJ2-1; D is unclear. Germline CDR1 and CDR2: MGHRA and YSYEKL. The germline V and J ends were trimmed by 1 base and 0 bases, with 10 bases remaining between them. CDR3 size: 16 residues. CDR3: CASSQGPGSSYNEQFF. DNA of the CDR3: TGCGCCAGCAGCCAAGGGCCAGGTAGCTCCTACAATGAGCAGTTCTTC.

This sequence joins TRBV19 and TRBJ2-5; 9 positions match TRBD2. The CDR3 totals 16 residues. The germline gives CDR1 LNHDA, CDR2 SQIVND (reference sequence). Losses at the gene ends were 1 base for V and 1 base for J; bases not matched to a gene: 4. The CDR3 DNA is TGTGCCAGTAGTATAGGCCCACTAGCGGGCCAAGAGACCCAGTACTTC. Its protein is CASSIGPLAGQETQYF.

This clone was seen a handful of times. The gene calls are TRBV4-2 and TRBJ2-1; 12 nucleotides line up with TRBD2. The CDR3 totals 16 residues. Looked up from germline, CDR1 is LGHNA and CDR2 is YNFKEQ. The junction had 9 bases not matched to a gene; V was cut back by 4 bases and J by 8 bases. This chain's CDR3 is CASSLRLAGEDDEQFF. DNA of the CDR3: TGTGCCAGCAGCCTACGACTAGCGGGAGAGGACGATGAGCAGTTCTTC.

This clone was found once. This CDR3 reads CATSRLGQGAREQYF. CDR3 coding DNA: TGTGCCACCAGCAGACTGGGACAGGGGGCGCGTGAGCAGTACTTC. The V gene is TRBV15, the J gene TRBJ2-7; 12 bases agree with TRBD1. CDR1 is LNHNV and CDR2 is YYDKDF in the germline V gene (reference sequence). V shed 2 bases and J 7 bases; nucleotides not matched to a gene: 6. CDR3 length equals 15 residues.

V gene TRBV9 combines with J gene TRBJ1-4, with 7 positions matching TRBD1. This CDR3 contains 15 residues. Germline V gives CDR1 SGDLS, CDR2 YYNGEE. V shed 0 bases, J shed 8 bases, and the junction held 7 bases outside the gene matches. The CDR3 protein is CASSVVAGGGEKLFF. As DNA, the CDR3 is TGTGCCAGCAGCGTAGTAGCAGGGGGAGGAGAAAAACTGTTTTTT.

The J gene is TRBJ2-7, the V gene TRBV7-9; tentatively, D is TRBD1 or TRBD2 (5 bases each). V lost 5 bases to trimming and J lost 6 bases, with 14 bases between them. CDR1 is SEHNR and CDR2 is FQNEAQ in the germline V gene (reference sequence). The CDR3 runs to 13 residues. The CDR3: CASSALGVGEQYF. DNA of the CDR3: TGTGCCAGCAGCGCCCTGGGGGTAGGCGAGCAGTACTTC.

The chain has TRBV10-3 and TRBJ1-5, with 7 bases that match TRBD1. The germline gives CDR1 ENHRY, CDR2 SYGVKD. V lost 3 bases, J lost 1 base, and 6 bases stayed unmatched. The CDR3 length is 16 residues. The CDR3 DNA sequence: TGTGCCATCAGTGATCGCCTGGGACAGAGCAATCAGCCCCAGCATTTT. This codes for CAISDRLGQSNQPQHF.

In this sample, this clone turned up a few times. The DNA of the CDR3 is TGTGCCAGCAGGGGACAGAGCAATCAGCCCCAGCATTTT. Translating gives CASRGQSNQPQHF. The chain uses TRBV2 and TRBJ1-5; 7 bases fit TRBD1. Germline loops: CDR1 SNHLY, CDR2 FYNNEI. J was trimmed by 1 base and V by 6 bases; bases with no gene match: 0. The CDR3 loop spans 13 amino acids.

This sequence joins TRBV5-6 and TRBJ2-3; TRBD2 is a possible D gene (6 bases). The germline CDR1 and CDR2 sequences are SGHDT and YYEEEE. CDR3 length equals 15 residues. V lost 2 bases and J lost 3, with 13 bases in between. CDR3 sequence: CASSFALARTDTQYF. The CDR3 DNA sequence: TGTGCCAGCAGCTTTGCTCTAGCGAGGACAGATACGCAGTATTTT.

CDR3 sequence reads: CASSLGVLGEQFF. CDR3 DNA sequence: TGTGCCAGCAGCTTGGGGGTGTTGGGTGAGCAGTTCTTC. This rearrangement joins TRBV5-6 to TRBJ2-1; D call uncertain. The length of the CDR3 is 13 residues. Between the trimmed V and J ends, which lost 0 bases and 9 bases, there was a span of 10 bases. The germline V gene encodes CDR1 SGHDT and CDR2 YYEEEE.

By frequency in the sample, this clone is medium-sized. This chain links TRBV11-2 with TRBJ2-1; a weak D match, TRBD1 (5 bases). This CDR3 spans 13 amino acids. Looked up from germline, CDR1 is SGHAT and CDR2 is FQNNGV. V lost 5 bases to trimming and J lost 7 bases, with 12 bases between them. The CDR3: CASSLDRPNEQFF. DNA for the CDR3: TGTGCCAGCAGCCTCGACAGACCTAATGAGCAGTTCTTC.

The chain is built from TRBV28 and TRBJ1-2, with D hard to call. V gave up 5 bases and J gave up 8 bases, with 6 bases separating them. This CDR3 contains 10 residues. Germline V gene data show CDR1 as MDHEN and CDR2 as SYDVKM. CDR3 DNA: TGTGCCAGCAGTAATCGGGGCTACACCTTC. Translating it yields CASSNRGYTF.

The CDR3, as DNA: TGCAGCGTTGAAAAAGGCGACGAGCAGTACTTC. Protein sequence: CSVEKGDEQYF. The chain is built from TRBV29-1 and TRBJ2-7; D is unresolved. CDR3 length equals 11 residues. Trimming took off 2 bases at V and 5 bases at J, with 7 bases between the two ends. Germline-derived CDR1 and CDR2 are SQVTM and ANQGSEA.